This section outlines one T cell receptor (beta chain) sequence together with its context. Its matching antigen is unknown. PCR amplification relied on 60 Vbeta primers (plus 13 Jbeta primers). In the authors' methods: Unique TCR beta chains totaled 65 million to 95 million in a later count, with roughly 11 million of them shared. Sequencing was performed with immunoSEQ multiplex PCR; in TCRdb, only in-frame clones are kept and a portion is missing. V, J and clone size are those of that table, while D and trimming were read from the DNA. The profile shows roughly 200,000 clones, roughly 9.4% of them singletons. The data originate from a study of cytomegalovirus exposure and HLA in healthy donors. About the research overall: Early released data comprised around 85 million unique TCRs from HLA-typed donors. General study findings and limits: Reportedly, TCR beta sequences accurately predicted HLA-A and HLA-B alleles in most subjects. It was assumed in the presence/absence analyses that sequencing depth was roughly uniform across donors.

The CDR3 runs 13 residues. Germline V gene sequence: CDR1 SNHLY, CDR2 FYNNEI. The V end lost 7 bases, the J end lost 3 bases, and 13 bases lay between the germline ends. The sequence was obtained from a woman in her twenties or thirties in good health and CMV-seropositive. The chain carries TRBV2 and TRBJ2-7; TRBD2 might be the D (7 bases). The material sequenced was PBMCs. The CDR3, as DNA: TGTGCCAGCATCCGGGGGGCGGGCTACGAGCAGTACTTC. This translates into CASIRGAGYEQYF.